This T cell receptor (beta chain) was identified in a study of shared clonotypes between healthy human individuals. On this clone itself: Its target is not known. Other nucleotide sequences from this sample produce the same CDR3.

Measured with immunoSEQ multiplex PCR; TCRdb has only the in-frame clones, and not every one. The data show roughly 2 million clones, roughly 94% seen once. In germline, CDR1 is SEHNR, CDR2 FQNEAQ (reference sequence). CDR3 length: 12 residues. Trimming took 6 bases from V and 1 from J, leaving 6 bases between them. Findings of the study overall: Naive CD4 clonotypes overlapped across a handful of donors at roughly 5.1%. The low donor count limited represented genetic and exposure-history diversity. Rarefaction indicated that sorted-subset sequencing remained incomplete although depth was large.

The sequenced material came from naive CD4+ T cells sorted from blood. The subset here: CD45RA+ positively selected. The source of this sequence is a man aged 18 to 29 in good health. The chain recombines TRBV7-9 with TRBJ1-1, with D unresolved. CDR3 amino acids: CASSLQNTEAFF. The CDR3 DNA follows: TGTGCCAGCAGTTTGCAGAACACTGAAGCTTTCTTT. Variable domain in full (rest from reference TRBV7-9 and TRBJ1-1): DTGVSQNPRHKITKRGQNVTFRCDPISEHNRLYWYRQTLGQGPEFLTYFQNEAQLEKSRLLSDRFSAERPKGSFSTLEIQRTEQGDSAMYLCASSLQNTEAFFGQGTRLTVV.